This T cell receptor (beta chain) was recorded in a study of identifying expanded T cells in peripheral blood. The assay was immunoSEQ multiplex PCR, and TCRdb's table has in-frame clones only and misses some. The sample yields about 130,000 clones, 86% seen once. In the case of this clone: Its antigen remains unidentified.

This CDR3 is 13 amino acids long. The germline V and J ends were trimmed by 2 bases and 2 bases, with 6 bases remaining between them. CDR1 and CDR2 from the germline V gene are SGHVS and FNYEAQ. Study outcomes and limitations: Over around two and four weeks, about 15 and 19 clones changed, versus more than 1 between replicates. Clone count variance between approximately two-week samples rose with total template count.

This chain links TRBV7-6 with TRBJ1-1; no firm D call. This receptor was taken from a person aged 18 to 70 in good health. Sequencing used blood. CDR3 sequence: CASSLNDNTEAFF. DNA of the CDR3: TGTGCCAGCAGCTTAAATGATAACACTGAAGCTTTCTTT.